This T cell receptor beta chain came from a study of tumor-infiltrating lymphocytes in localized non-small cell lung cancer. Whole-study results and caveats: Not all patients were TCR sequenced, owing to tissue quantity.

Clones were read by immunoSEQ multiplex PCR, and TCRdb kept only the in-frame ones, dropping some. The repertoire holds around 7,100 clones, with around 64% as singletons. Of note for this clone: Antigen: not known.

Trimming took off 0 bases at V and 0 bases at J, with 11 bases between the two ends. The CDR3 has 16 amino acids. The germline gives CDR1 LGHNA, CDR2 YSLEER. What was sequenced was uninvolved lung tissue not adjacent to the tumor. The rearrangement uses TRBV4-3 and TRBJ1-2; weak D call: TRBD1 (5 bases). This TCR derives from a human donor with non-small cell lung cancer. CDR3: CASSQDNDRANYGYTF. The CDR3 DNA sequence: TGCGCCAGCAGCCAAGACAACGACAGAGCTAACTATGGCTACACCTTC.